Following are 10 T cell receptor beta chains from one sample sequenced in a study of technical replicates of blood from several donors. Libraries were prepared by immunoSEQ multiplex PCR; TCRdb keeps only in-frame clonotypes and omits some of them. Of about 100,000 clones listed, roughly 95% are singletons. Sequenced sample: T cells isolated from PBMCs. The origin of the receptors is a human donor in good health.

This chain links TRBV5-1 with TRBJ1-4; 8 bases fit TRBD1. The V segment lost 0 bases and the J segment 1 base; nucleotides outside the gene matches: 5. CDR3 size: 17 residues. From germline, CDR1 is SGHRS and CDR2 YFSETQ. DNA for the CDR3: TGCGCCAGCAGCTTGGATGGCAGGGGGCTAACTAATGAAAAACTGTTTTTT. This sequence encodes CASSLDGRGLTNEKLFF.

The chain uses TRBV19 and TRBJ2-7; 12 bases are a match to TRBD2. This CDR3 spans 15 amino acids. Germline V CDR1 and CDR2: LNHDA, SQIVND (reference sequence). V lost 5 bases and J lost 3; bases outside the gene matches: 5. The CDR3 DNA reads as TGTGCCAGTAGTTTCGGGACTAGCGGGTACTACGAGCAGTACTTC. This translates into CASSFGTSGYYEQYF.

The chain has TRBV5-4 and TRBJ1-1; D is perhaps TRBD1 (6 bases). The germline CDR1 and CDR2 sequences are SGHNT and YYREEE (reference sequence). V was shortened by 6 bases and J by 11 bases, with 17 bases between the two germline ends. The CDR3 consists of 12 residues. CDR3 sequence: CASTFGGREAFF. The CDR3 coding sequence is TGTGCCAGCACCTTTGGGGGCAGAGAGGCTTTCTTT. The full variable domain, completed using reference TRBV5-4 and TRBJ1-1, is ETGVTQSPTHLIKTRGQQVTLRCSSQSGHNTVSWYQQALGQGPQFIFQYYREEENGRGNFPPRFSGLQFPNYSSELNVNALELDDSALYLCASTFGGREAFFGQGTRLTVV.

This chain joins TRBV12-5 and TRBJ1-2; 9 bases match TRBD1. V shed 0 bases, J shed 9 bases, and the junction held 11 bases outside the gene matches. The CDR3 loop spans 16 amino acids. Germline loops: CDR1 LGHNT, CDR2 FRNRAP. Here the CDR3 reads CASGLVPLDRGRRYTF. The CDR3 DNA reads TGTGCTAGTGGTTTGGTTCCCTTGGACAGGGGAAGGCGCTACACCTTC.

The chain joins TRBV30 to TRBJ2-7; no firm D call. Germline V gives CDR1 GTSNPN, CDR2 SVGIG (reference sequence). This CDR3 spans 13 amino acids. V lost 0 bases, J lost 3 bases, and 9 bases lay in between. In nucleotides, the CDR3 is TGTGCCTGGAGTGTCGGAACAGTCTACGAGCAGTACTTC. As protein: CAWSVGTVYEQYF.

The V gene is TRBV5-1, the J gene TRBJ1-2, with a possible D match to TRBD1 (6 bases). Germline V gene sequence: CDR1 SGHRS, CDR2 YFSETQ. The V end lost 7 bases, the J end lost 4 bases, and 23 bases lay between the germline ends. This CDR3 spans 16 amino acids. The CDR3 DNA follows: TGCGCCAGCGCCCCTCCCAATCCGGACAGATTCTATGGCTACACCTTC. Translated: CASAPPNPDRFYGYTF.

The chain joins TRBV7-9 to TRBJ2-7; TRBD1 is a possible D gene (5 bases). CDR3 length: 19 residues. From germline, CDR1 is SEHNR and CDR2 FQNEAQ (reference sequence). Trimming removed 4 bases at V and 3 bases at J, with 28 bases between. The CDR3 here is CASSSVGQRVPISLYEQYF. In nucleotides, the CDR3 is TGTGCCAGCAGCTCCGTGGGGCAGCGTGTCCCAATATCCCTCTACGAGCAGTACTTC.

This chain links TRBV7-9 with TRBJ2-7; 7 positions agree with TRBD1. Germline CDR1 SEHNR, CDR2 FQNEAQ (reference sequence). CDR3 length: 12 amino acids. The V segment lost 8 bases and the J segment 2 bases; nucleotides outside the gene matches: 3. CDR3 bases: TGTGCCAGCCGAGGGGGCCCCTACGAGCAGTACTTC. It is translated as CASRGGPYEQYF.

This clone was detected only a few times. The chain employs TRBV11-2 and TRBJ1-2; D is unresolved. V lost 4 bases and J 3 bases, leaving 21 bases between the germline ends. The germline gives CDR1 SGHAT, CDR2 FQNNGV. The CDR3 is 17 amino acids. The CDR3 loop reads CASSSHPRGQSHYGYTF. CDR3 DNA: TGTGCCAGCAGCTCACATCCCCGGGGTCAGTCCCACTATGGCTACACCTTC.

The chain has TRBV11-2 and TRBJ2-2; D is ambiguous. The germline V and J ends were trimmed by 1 base and 7 bases, with 4 bases remaining between them. The V gene's germline CDR1 is SGHAT and CDR2 FQNNGV. The CDR3 consists of 12 residues. The CDR3 nucleotides are TGTGCCAGCAGCTTAGTAGTCGGGGAGCTGTTTTTT. It encodes CASSLVVGELFF.